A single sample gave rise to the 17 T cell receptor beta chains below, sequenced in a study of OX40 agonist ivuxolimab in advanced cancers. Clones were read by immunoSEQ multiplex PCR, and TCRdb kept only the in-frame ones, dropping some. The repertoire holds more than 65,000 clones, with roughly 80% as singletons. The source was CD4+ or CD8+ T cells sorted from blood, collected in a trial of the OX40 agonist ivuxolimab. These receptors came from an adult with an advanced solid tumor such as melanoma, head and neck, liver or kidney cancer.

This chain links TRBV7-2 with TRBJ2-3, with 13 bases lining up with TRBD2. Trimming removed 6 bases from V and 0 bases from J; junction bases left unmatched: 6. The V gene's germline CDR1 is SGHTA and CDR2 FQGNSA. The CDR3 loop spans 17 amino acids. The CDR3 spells CASRGLAGFSSTDTQYF. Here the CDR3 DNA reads TGTGCCAGCAGGGGACTAGCGGGGTTTTCTAGCACAGATACGCAGTATTTT.

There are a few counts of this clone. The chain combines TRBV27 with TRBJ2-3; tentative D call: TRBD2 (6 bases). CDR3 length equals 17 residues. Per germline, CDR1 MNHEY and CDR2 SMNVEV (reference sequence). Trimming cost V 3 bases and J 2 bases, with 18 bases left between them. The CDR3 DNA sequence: TGTGCCAGCAGTTTCGTGGGAGGACCTCCACACACAGATACGCAGTATTTT. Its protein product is CASSFVGGPPHTDTQYF.

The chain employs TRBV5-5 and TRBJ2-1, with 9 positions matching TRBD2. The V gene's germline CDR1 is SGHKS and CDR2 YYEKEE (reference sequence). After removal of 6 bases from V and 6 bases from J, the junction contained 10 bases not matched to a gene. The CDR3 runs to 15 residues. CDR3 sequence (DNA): TGTGCCAGCACTCCGAGTGGGACTAGCAGCAATGAGCAGTTCTTC. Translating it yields CASTPSGTSSNEQFF.

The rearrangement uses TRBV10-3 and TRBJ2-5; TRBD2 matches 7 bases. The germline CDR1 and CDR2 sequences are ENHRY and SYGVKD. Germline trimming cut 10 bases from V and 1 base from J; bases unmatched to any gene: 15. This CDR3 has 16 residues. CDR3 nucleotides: TGTGCCACAAGCTCCACGGGGGGACCTAGCCAAGAGACCCAGTACTTC. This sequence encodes CATSSTGGPSQETQYF.

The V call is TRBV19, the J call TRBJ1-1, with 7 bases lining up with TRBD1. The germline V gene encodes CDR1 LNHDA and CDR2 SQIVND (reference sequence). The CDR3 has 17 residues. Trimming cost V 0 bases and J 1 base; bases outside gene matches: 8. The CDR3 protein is CASSIDWRDRSNTEAFF. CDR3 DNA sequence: TGTGCCAGTAGTATAGATTGGAGGGACAGATCGAACACTGAAGCTTTCTTT.

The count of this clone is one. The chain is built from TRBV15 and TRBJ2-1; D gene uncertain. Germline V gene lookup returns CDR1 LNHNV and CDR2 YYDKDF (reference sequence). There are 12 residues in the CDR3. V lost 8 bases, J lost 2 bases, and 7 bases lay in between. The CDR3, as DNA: TGTGCCACCGGGCCTCCCTACAATGAGCAGTTCTTC. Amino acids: CATGPPYNEQFF.

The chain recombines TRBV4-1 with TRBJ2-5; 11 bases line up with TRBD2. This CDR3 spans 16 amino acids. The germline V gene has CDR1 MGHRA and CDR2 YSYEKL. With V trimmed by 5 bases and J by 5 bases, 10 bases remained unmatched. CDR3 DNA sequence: TGCGCCAGCAGCTGGGGTAGCGGGGGGGCAGGGGAGACCCAGTACTTC. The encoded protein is CASSWGSGGAGETQYF.

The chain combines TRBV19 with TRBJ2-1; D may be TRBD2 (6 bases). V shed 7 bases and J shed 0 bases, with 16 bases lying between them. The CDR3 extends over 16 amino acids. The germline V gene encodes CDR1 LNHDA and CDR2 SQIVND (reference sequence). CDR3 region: CASTYSGPSSYNEQFF. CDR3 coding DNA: TGTGCCAGTACCTATAGCGGTCCCAGCTCCTACAATGAGCAGTTCTTC.

The CDR3 protein is CASSSYRGKNTEAFF. The CDR3 DNA reads TGTGCCAGCAGTTCTTACAGGGGTAAGAACACTGAAGCTTTCTTT. The chain has TRBV11-2 and TRBJ1-1; TRBD1 agrees at 7 bases. CDR1 and CDR2 from the germline V gene are SGHAT and FQNNGV. The CDR3 spans 15 residues. After removal of 6 bases from V and 1 base from J, the junction contained 8 bases not matched to a gene.

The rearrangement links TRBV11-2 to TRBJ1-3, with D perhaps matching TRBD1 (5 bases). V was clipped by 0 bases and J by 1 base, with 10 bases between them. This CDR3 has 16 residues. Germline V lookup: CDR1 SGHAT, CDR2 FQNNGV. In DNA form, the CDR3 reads TGTGCCAGCAGCTTAGACGGGGCCGGTTCTGGAAACACCATATATTTT. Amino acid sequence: CASSLDGAGSGNTIYF.

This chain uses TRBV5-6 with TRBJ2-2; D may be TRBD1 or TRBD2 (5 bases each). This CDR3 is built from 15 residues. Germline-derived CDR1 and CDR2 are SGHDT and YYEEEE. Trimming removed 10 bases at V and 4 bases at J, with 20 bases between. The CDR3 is CASNGAPGGTGELFF. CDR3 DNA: TGTGCCTCCAACGGAGCCCCTGGGGGCACCGGGGAGCTGTTTTTT.

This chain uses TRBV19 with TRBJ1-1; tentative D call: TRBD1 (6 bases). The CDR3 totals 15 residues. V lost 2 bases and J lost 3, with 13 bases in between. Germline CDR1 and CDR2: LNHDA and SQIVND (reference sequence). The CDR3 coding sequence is TGTGCCAGTAGTATAAACGCGGGGGCGTACACTGAAGCTTTCTTT. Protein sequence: CASSINAGAYTEAFF.

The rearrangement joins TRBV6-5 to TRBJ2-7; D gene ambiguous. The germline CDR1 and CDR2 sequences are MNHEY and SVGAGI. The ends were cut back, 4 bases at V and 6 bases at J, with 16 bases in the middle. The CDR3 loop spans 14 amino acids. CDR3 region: CASSFPDPNGEQYF. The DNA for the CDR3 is TGTGCCAGCAGTTTCCCGGACCCGAACGGCGAGCAGTACTTC.

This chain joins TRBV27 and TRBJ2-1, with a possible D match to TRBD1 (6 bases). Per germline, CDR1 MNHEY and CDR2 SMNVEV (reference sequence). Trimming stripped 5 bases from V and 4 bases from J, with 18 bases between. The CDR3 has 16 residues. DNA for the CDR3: TGTGCCAGCAGTCCATGGACAGTAGCAGGGTACAATGAGCAGTTCTTC. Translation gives CASSPWTVAGYNEQFF.

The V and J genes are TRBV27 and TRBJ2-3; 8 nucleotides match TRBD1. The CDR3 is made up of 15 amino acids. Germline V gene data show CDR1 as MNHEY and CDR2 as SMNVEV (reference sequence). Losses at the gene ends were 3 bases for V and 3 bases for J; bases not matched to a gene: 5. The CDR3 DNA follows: TGTGCCAGCAGTTTCACGAGACAGGGGACAGATACGCAGTATTTT. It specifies CASSFTRQGTDTQYF.

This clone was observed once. The CDR3 sequence is CASSLIIGLGAFF. CDR3 sequence (DNA): TGTGCCAGCAGCTTAATTATAGGGTTGGGAGCTTTCTTT. The chain combines TRBV7-8 with TRBJ1-1; D unresolved. Germline V gene data show CDR1 as SGHVS and CDR2 as FQNEAQ. With 2 bases removed from V and 10 bases from J, the gap between germline ends came to 14 bases. This CDR3 is built from 13 residues.

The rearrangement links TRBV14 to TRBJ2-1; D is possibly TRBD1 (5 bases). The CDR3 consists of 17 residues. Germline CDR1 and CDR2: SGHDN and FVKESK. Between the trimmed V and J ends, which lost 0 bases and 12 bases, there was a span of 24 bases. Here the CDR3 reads CASSQDKGLGTGSWQFF. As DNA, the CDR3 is TGTGCCAGCAGCCAAGATAAAGGCTTAGGTACAGGTAGTTGGCAGTTCTTC.